The 30 T cell receptor beta chains given below trace back to one sample, sequenced in a study of blood T cell repertoires in COVID-19. This table comes from immunoSEQ multiplex PCR, and its TCRdb copy is limited to in-frame clones, with some not included. The sample lists approximately 260,000 clones, roughly 89% occurring once. The source material was peripheral blood. These receptors came from a woman aged 35 to 49 who had recovered from COVID-19.

The chain joins TRBV7-3 to TRBJ2-7; 7 nucleotides line up with TRBD2. Germline CDR1 reads SGHTA; CDR2 reads FQGTGA. The CDR3 is made up of 15 amino acids. V shed 1 base and J 6 bases; nucleotides not matched to a gene: 9. The CDR3 reads CASSLMGGGVSEQYF. CDR3 coding DNA: TGTGCCAGCAGCTTAATGGGCGGGGGAGTGTCCGAGCAGTACTTC.

The chain recombines TRBV2 with TRBJ2-3, with TRBD1 matching over 7 bases. Per germline, CDR1 SNHLY and CDR2 FYNNEI. Trimming removed 2 bases from V and 3 bases from J; junction bases left unmatched: 5. The CDR3 runs to 15 residues. The CDR3 DNA sequence: TGTGCCAGCAGTGAACTGGGACAGCCTACAGATACGCAGTATTTT. This sequence encodes CASSELGQPTDTQYF. Using reference TRBV2 and TRBJ2-3 for the parts outside the CDR3, the full variable domain is EPEVTQTPSHQVTQMGQEVILRCVPISNHLYFYWYRQILGQKVEFLVSFYNNEISEKSEIFDDQFSVERPDGSNFTLKIRSTKLEDSAMYFCASSELGQPTDTQYFGPGTRLTVL.

The chain couples TRBV15 to TRBJ1-2; 7 bases align to TRBD1. The germline CDR1 and CDR2 sequences are LNHNV and YYDKDF (reference sequence). The CDR3 is 15 residues long. Trimming cost V 0 bases and J 6 bases; bases outside gene matches: 7. The CDR3 bases are TGTGCCACCAGCAGAGAAGGGGGCGTTGGTGATGGCTACACCTTC. Translation: CATSREGGVGDGYTF.

J is TRBJ1-1 and V is TRBV3-1 (or the pseudogene TRBV3-2); tentatively, D is TRBD1 (5 bases). Germline CDR1 LGHDT, CDR2 YNNKEL (reference sequence). The CDR3 loop spans 11 amino acids. The germline V and J ends were trimmed by 6 bases and 7 bases, with 9 bases remaining between them. Here the CDR3 reads CASRRDGEAFF. The CDR3 DNA follows: TGTGCCAGCAGGCGGGACGGTGAAGCTTTCTTT.

The V call is TRBV3-1 (or the pseudogene TRBV3-2), the J call TRBJ1-2, with unresolved D. V was clipped by 0 bases and J by 7 bases, with 12 bases between them. The CDR3 totals 14 residues. Germline V gene data show CDR1 as LGHDT and CDR2 as YNNKEL (reference sequence). CDR3: CASSQDRSTGGYTF. DNA of the CDR3: TGTGCCAGCAGCCAAGATAGGAGCACTGGTGGCTACACCTTC.

The chain combines TRBV19 with TRBJ1-6; D uncertain. The V end lost 3 bases, the J end lost 9 bases, and 18 bases lay between the germline ends. Looked up from germline, CDR1 is LNHDA and CDR2 is SQIVND (reference sequence). The CDR3 sequence is 16 residues long. CDR3 in amino acids: CASSIVEGVLVSPLHF. The CDR3 bases are TGTGCCAGTAGTATCGTTGAGGGCGTCTTGGTTTCACCCCTCCACTTT.

The chain couples TRBV2 to TRBJ1-2; 7 bases map to TRBD1. The CDR3 is 14 residues long. The J segment lost 2 bases and the V segment lost 6 bases, leaving 6 bases of the junction unmatched. Germline V gives CDR1 SNHLY, CDR2 FYNNEI. This CDR3 reads CASRIKQGNYGYTF. The CDR3 bases are TGTGCCAGCAGAATTAAACAGGGGAACTATGGCTACACCTTC.

The V gene is TRBV7-2, the J gene TRBJ2-5, with 12 bases identical to TRBD2. This CDR3 is 15 amino acids long. The germline gives CDR1 SGHTA, CDR2 FQGNSA. The ends lost 6 bases at V and 6 bases at J; junction bases unmatched: 8. CDR3 amino acids: CASSTGTSGLQTQYF. As DNA, the CDR3 is TGTGCCAGCAGTACCGGGACTAGCGGGTTGCAGACCCAGTACTTC.

This chain uses TRBV19 with TRBJ1-1; D gene unclear. Germline loops: CDR1 LNHDA, CDR2 SQIVND (reference sequence). Deletions cut 5 bases from V and 4 bases from J, with 8 bases between. The CDR3 spans 12 residues. The DNA of the CDR3 is TGTGCCAGTAGTTCGGTTGTCACTGAAGCTTTCTTT. Amino acids: CASSSVVTEAFF. The full variable domain, completed using reference TRBV19 and TRBJ1-1, is DGGITQSPKYLFRKEGQNVTLSCEQNLNHDAMYWYRQDPGQGLRLIYYSQIVNDFQKGDIAEGYSVSREKKESFPLTVTSAQKNPTAFYLCASSSVVTEAFFGQGTRLTVV.

The gene calls are TRBV15 and TRBJ2-2; the D gene is possibly TRBD2 (6 bases). There are 14 residues in the CDR3. V was shortened by 9 bases and J by 4 bases, with 15 bases between the two germline ends. The V gene's germline CDR1 is LNHNV and CDR2 YYDKDF (reference sequence). CDR3 in DNA: TGTGCCACATCGGGAGCCCGGGGCACCGGGGAGCTGTTTTTT. Encoded protein: CATSGARGTGELFF.

This chain connects TRBV28 to TRBJ1-2; TRBD1 agrees at 10 bases. V was pared by 6 bases and J by 3 bases, with 4 bases of the junction left unmatched. The CDR3 runs to 14 residues. Germline V gives CDR1 MDHEN, CDR2 SYDVKM. The chain's CDR3 is CASRRQGADYGYTF. CDR3 sequence (DNA): TGTGCCAGCAGGAGACAGGGGGCGGACTATGGCTACACCTTC.

This chain links TRBV19 with TRBJ1-4; D is undetermined. The V gene lost 3 bases and the J gene lost 2 bases, with 10 bases spanning the gap. From germline, CDR1 is LNHDA and CDR2 SQIVND (reference sequence). This CDR3 is 15 amino acids long. CDR3 DNA sequence: TGTGCCAGTAGTATGGGAGGTACGACTAATGAAAAACTGTTTTTT. The encoded protein is CASSMGGTTNEKLFF.

This sequence joins TRBV18 and TRBJ1-5; no clear D. The CDR3 is 14 amino acids. Per germline, CDR1 KGHSH and CDR2 LQKENI. Trimming left V 5 bases short and J 3 bases short, with 11 bases between. CDR3 in DNA: TGTGCCAGCTCAGAAGACATCTACAATCAGCCCCAGCATTTT. Protein product: CASSEDIYNQPQHF.

The CDR3 here is CASRTPAGAYNEQFF. DNA of the CDR3: TGTGCCAGTAGGACCCCAGCGGGAGCCTACAATGAGCAGTTCTTC. V is TRBV19 and J is TRBJ2-1, with 8 bases that match TRBD2. With 6 bases clipped from V and 2 bases from J, the junction kept 6 bases outside the gene matches. The CDR3 is 15 residues long. Germline CDR1 is LNHDA and CDR2 is SQIVND (reference sequence).

About this clone: The junction does not match germline at one end; this may be a read error. This chain joins TRBV10-2 and TRBJ1-1; D call uncertain. Looked up from germline, CDR1 is WSHSY and CDR2 is SAAADI. This CDR3 is built from 13 residues. CDR3 DNA: TGCGCCAGCAGGGGCCAGTTGAACACCGAAGCTTTCTTT. This gives the protein CASRGQLNTEAFF.

The chain employs TRBV14 and TRBJ2-6; D may be TRBD2 (5 bases). Germline loops: CDR1 SGHDN, CDR2 FVKESK. The CDR3 is made up of 16 amino acids. V was clipped by 0 bases and J by 2 bases, with 8 bases between them. The CDR3 sequence is CASSQDRGPGANVLTF. In DNA form, the CDR3 reads TGTGCCAGCAGCCAAGATCGCGGGCCTGGGGCCAACGTCCTGACTTTC. The whole variable domain, filled in from reference TRBV14 and TRBJ2-6, reads EAGVTQFPSHSVIEKGQTVTLRCDPISGHDNLYWYRRVMGKEIKFLLHFVKESKQDESGMPNNRFLAERTGGTYSTLKVQPAELEDSGVYFCASSQDRGPGANVLTFGAGSRLTVL.

V gene TRBV27 combines with J gene TRBJ2-1; D perhaps matches TRBD2 (5 bases). The CDR3 contains 15 residues. The germline CDR1 and CDR2 sequences are MNHEY and SMNVEV (reference sequence). V was pared by 7 bases and J by 3 bases, with 16 bases between. The CDR3: CASIRGWGDYNEQFF. DNA of the CDR3: TGTGCCAGCATTCGCGGGTGGGGAGACTACAATGAGCAGTTCTTC.

V gene TRBV6-6 combines with J gene TRBJ1-3; a weak D match, TRBD1 (5 bases). Deletions cut 5 bases from V and 4 bases from J, with 21 bases between. The CDR3 extends over 17 amino acids. CDR1 and CDR2 from the germline V gene are MNHNY and SVGAGI (reference sequence). The CDR3 coding sequence is TGTGCCAGCAGTCGTTCTCAAGGGCTGGGGCGGGGAAACACCATATATTTT. This translates into CASSRSQGLGRGNTIYF.

The chain is built from TRBV11-3 and TRBJ1-1; TRBD1 might be the D (5 bases). CDR3 length: 16 residues. V was trimmed by 0 bases and J by 3 bases, leaving 14 bases between them. Germline V gives CDR1 SGHNT, CDR2 YENEEA. CDR3 loop: CASSLDTPPGHTEAFF. CDR3 bases: TGTGCCAGCAGCTTAGATACCCCCCCAGGGCACACTGAAGCTTTCTTT.

J is TRBJ1-2 and V is TRBV12-3 or TRBV12-4; perhaps TRBD1 as D (5 bases). The CDR3 is 13 amino acids. The germline V and J ends were trimmed by 3 bases and 6 bases, with 11 bases remaining between them. The CDR3 protein is CASSFRQGHGYTF. Here the CDR3 DNA reads TGTGCCAGCAGTTTCAGGCAGGGCCATGGCTACACCTTC.

V and J are TRBV7-6 and TRBJ2-7; 11 bases map to TRBD2. The CDR3 spans 18 residues. After removal of 1 base from V and 3 bases from J, the junction contained 11 bases not matched to a gene. Germline V CDR1 and CDR2: SGHVS, FNYEAQ. CDR3 loop: CASSLVQLLAGVHYEQYF. The CDR3 DNA reads TGTGCCAGCAGCTTAGTGCAGCTACTAGCGGGGGTACACTACGAGCAGTACTTC.

V is TRBV10-3 and J is TRBJ2-3; TRBD2 might be the D (5 bases). In germline, CDR1 is ENHRY, CDR2 SYGVKD. This CDR3 spans 11 amino acids. The V gene lost 8 bases and the J gene lost 5 bases, with 8 bases spanning the gap. CDR3 DNA sequence: TGTGCCATCGGGAGTATAGATACGCAGTATTTT. It codes for CAIGSIDTQYF.

The chain couples TRBV5-1 to TRBJ1-5; no clear D. Germline CDR1 and CDR2: SGHRS and YFSETQ. The CDR3 is 15 residues long. The V gene lost 2 bases and the J gene lost 3 bases, with 12 bases spanning the gap. CDR3 DNA: TGCGCCAGCAGCTTTTCTACCGGGATCAATCAGCCCCAGCATTTT. This encodes CASSFSTGINQPQHF.

V is TRBV19 and J is TRBJ2-1; 10 bases line up with TRBD2. Trimming removed 1 base from V and 0 bases from J; junction bases left unmatched: 3. Per the germline V gene, CDR1 is LNHDA and CDR2 is SQIVND (reference sequence). The CDR3 covers 17 residues. This CDR3 reads CASSIASGGASYNEQFF. DNA for the CDR3: TGTGCCAGTAGTATAGCTAGCGGGGGCGCCTCCTACAATGAGCAGTTCTTC.

The table lists this clone with a few counts. The chain joins TRBV28 to TRBJ1-2; D gene unclear. Between the trimmed V and J ends, which lost 2 bases and 2 bases, there was a span of 12 bases. Germline V gives CDR1 MDHEN, CDR2 SYDVKM. CDR3 size: 15 residues. DNA of the CDR3: TGTGCCAGCAGTTTAGCCTGGGGAGTGAACTATGGCTACACCTTC. It translates to CASSLAWGVNYGYTF.

CDR3 nucleotide sequence: TGTGCCAGCAGCGTTTGGACAGGGGGAAATAATTCACCCCTCCACTTT. It is translated as CASSVWTGGNNSPLHF. The genes are TRBV9 and TRBJ1-6, with 10 bases matching TRBD1. Per germline, CDR1 SGDLS and CDR2 YYNGEE. Trimming cost V 2 bases and J 5 bases; bases outside gene matches: 4. The CDR3 has 16 residues.

The CDR3: CASSPLSAETQYF. CDR3 DNA: TGTGCCAGCTCACCACTATCAGCGGAGACCCAGTACTTC. The chain recombines TRBV18 with TRBJ2-5; no firm D call. CDR1 is KGHSH, CDR2 LQKENI, per germline. There are 13 residues in the CDR3. V shed 1 base and J shed 5 bases, with 8 bases lying between them.

V gene TRBV9 combines with J gene TRBJ1-5, with D possibly being TRBD1 (5 bases). The CDR3 contains 14 residues. V shed 3 bases and J shed 8 bases, with 15 bases lying between them. CDR1 is SGDLS and CDR2 is YYNGEE in the germline V gene. CDR3 sequence: CASSGGGGYEPQHF. DNA of the CDR3: TGTGCCAGCAGCGGCGGTGGGGGGTACGAGCCCCAGCATTTT.

V and J are TRBV4-3 and TRBJ1-3, with no clear D. CDR1 and CDR2 from the germline V gene are LGHNA and YSLEER. This CDR3 contains 15 residues. Trimming took off 0 bases at V and 3 bases at J, with 9 bases between the two ends. This CDR3 reads CASSQDPGFGNTIYF. CDR3 in DNA: TGCGCCAGCAGCCAAGATCCCGGGTTTGGAAACACCATATATTTT.

The chain combines TRBV5-1 with TRBJ2-3, with 7 nucleotides matching TRBD1. The CDR3 consists of 15 residues. The germline gives CDR1 SGHRS, CDR2 YFSETQ. V gave up 2 bases and J gave up 6 bases; unmatched junction bases: 9. CDR3 region: CASSFRGNGLDTQYF. The DNA of the CDR3 is TGCGCCAGCAGCTTCAGGGGGAACGGTCTGGATACGCAGTATTTT.